This is a list of T cell receptor beta chains from one sample in a study of cytomegalovirus exposure and HLA in healthy donors. Method: immunoSEQ multiplex PCR; TCRdb's copy keeps in-frame clones and lacks some. The table includes fewer than 150,000 clones, roughly four fifths detected once. Sequencing was carried out using PBMCs. These TCRs come from a young man in good health and CMV-seronegative. Each CDR3 is given with its conserved first and last residue. Each record gives: D gene, V gene, J gene, clone size, CDR3 DNA, CDR3 protein. A D gene is named only where the DNA matches it firmly. Clone sizes are given selectively: once, few, many, or a class where the clone is expanded.

D gene: TRBD2
V gene: TRBV5-6
J gene: TRBJ2-7
clone size: .
CDR3 DNA: TGTGCCAGCAGCTCGAGCGGGAGTCGCTCCTACGAGCAGTACTTC
CDR3 protein: CASSSSGSRSYEQYF

D gene: .
V gene: TRBV28
J gene: TRBJ1-4
clone size: .
CDR3 DNA: TGTGCCAGCACTGAGACTAATGAAAAACTGTTTTTT
CDR3 protein: CASTETNEKLFF

D gene: TRBD2
V gene: TRBV7-2
J gene: TRBJ2-3
clone size: .
CDR3 DNA: TGTGCCAGCAGCTCAAGACTAGCTGATACGCAGTATTTT
CDR3 protein: CASSSRLADTQYF

D gene: TRBD1
V gene: TRBV29-1
J gene: TRBJ2-2
clone size: .
CDR3 DNA: TGCAGCGTTGCGGGGGACAGGGAAAACACCGGGGAGCTGTTTTTT
CDR3 protein: CSVAGDRENTGELFF

D gene: .
V gene: TRBV19
J gene: TRBJ2-5
clone size: .
CDR3 DNA: TGTGCCAGTAGTCCCCGGGGGTTCCAAGAGACCCAGTACTTC
CDR3 protein: CASSPRGFQETQYF

D gene: .
V gene: TRBV30
J gene: TRBJ1-5
clone size: .
CDR3 DNA: TGTGCCTGGAGTCCAGGAATGGGCAATCAGCCCCAGCATTTT
CDR3 protein: CAWSPGMGNQPQHF

D gene: .
V gene: TRBV9
J gene: TRBJ2-5
clone size: .
CDR3 DNA: TGTGCCAGCAGCGTAGGCACTAGTAGGGAGACCCAGTACTTC
CDR3 protein: CASSVGTSRETQYF

D gene: TRBD1
V gene: TRBV6-5
J gene: TRBJ1-4
clone size: .
CDR3 DNA: TGTGCCAGCAGACAGGGGGCGCGTGAAGGCGAAAAACTGTTTTTT
CDR3 protein: CASRQGAREGEKLFF

D gene: TRBD1
V gene: TRBV11-3
J gene: TRBJ2-3
clone size: .
CDR3 DNA: TGTGCCAGCAGCAGAGGGACAGGACCAGCCACAGATACGCAGTATTTT
CDR3 protein: CASSRGTGPATDTQYF

D gene: .
V gene: TRBV10-3
J gene: TRBJ2-3
clone size: .
CDR3 DNA: TGTGCCATCCAGGGCCAGGGGGGATCCACAGATACGCAGTATTTT
CDR3 protein: CAIQGQGGSTDTQYF

D gene: .
V gene: TRBV28
J gene: TRBJ1-5
clone size: .
CDR3 DNA: TGTGCCAGCCATCTGACAGAAAGCAATCAGCCCCAGCATTTT
CDR3 protein: CASHLTESNQPQHF

D gene: TRBD1
V gene: TRBV10-1
J gene: TRBJ2-7
clone size: .
CDR3 DNA: TGCGCCAGCAGTGAAGGACAGGCATACTACGAGCAGTACTTC
CDR3 protein: CASSEGQAYYEQYF

D gene: .
V gene: TRBV5-6
J gene: TRBJ1-2
clone size: .
CDR3 DNA: TGTGCCAGCAGCCGCCCCGGGGGGGGCAGAAACTATGGCTACACCTTC
CDR3 protein: CASSRPGGGRNYGYTF

D gene: .
V gene: TRBV27
J gene: TRBJ2-7
clone size: .
CDR3 DNA: TGTGCCAGCAGTTTATCTCCAACCTGGAGGTACGAGCAGTACTTC
CDR3 protein: CASSLSPTWRYEQYF

D gene: TRBD2
V gene: TRBV5-1
J gene: TRBJ2-3
clone size: .
CDR3 DNA: TGCGCCAGCAGCTTGCAGCGGGAGCGGACAGATACGCAGTATTTT
CDR3 protein: CASSLQRERTDTQYF

D gene: .
V gene: TRBV29-1
J gene: TRBJ1-1
clone size: .
CDR3 DNA: TGCAGCGCCCAACGGGAGGGGAACACTGAAGCTTTCTTT
CDR3 protein: CSAQREGNTEAFF

D gene: .
V gene: TRBV29-1
J gene: TRBJ2-5
clone size: .
CDR3 DNA: TGCAGCGTTGAGGGCAGTTACCAAGAGACCCAGTACTTC
CDR3 protein: CSVEGSYQETQYF

D gene: .
V gene: TRBV7-2
J gene: TRBJ2-5
clone size: .
CDR3 DNA: TGTGCCAGCAGCCCCGCGGGAAGCCAAGAGACCCAGTACTTC
CDR3 protein: CASSPAGSQETQYF

D gene: TRBD2
V gene: TRBV29-1
J gene: TRBJ2-3
clone size: .
CDR3 DNA: TGCAGCGTTGAACGACGGGGGGATCCGGATACGCAGTATTTT
CDR3 protein: CSVERRGDPDTQYF

D gene: .
V gene: TRBV6-5
J gene: TRBJ1-1
clone size: once
CDR3 DNA: TGTGCCGGGGGCCGGGGGGTAGGCACTGAAGCTTTCTTT
CDR3 protein: CAGGRGVGTEAFF

D gene: TRBD2
V gene: TRBV2
J gene: TRBJ2-2
clone size: .
CDR3 DNA: TGTGCCAGAGCGGGAGATGGGGCCGGGGAGCTGTTTTTT
CDR3 protein: CARAGDGAGELFF

D gene: TRBD2
V gene: TRBV4-1
J gene: TRBJ2-1
clone size: .
CDR3 DNA: TGCGCCAGCAGCCAAGCGCCGGGACTAGCGGAGCAGTTCTTC
CDR3 protein: CASSQAPGLAEQFF

D gene: TRBD2
V gene: TRBV6-1
J gene: TRBJ2-5
clone size: once
CDR3 DNA: TGTGCCAGCAGTGCAGCTAGCGGGGTCGTTGAGACCCAGTACTTC
CDR3 protein: CASSAASGVVETQYF

D gene: .
V gene: TRBV25-1
J gene: TRBJ2-1
clone size: .
CDR3 DNA: TGTGCCAGCAGTGATAGAGGGCGCCGGGAGCAGTTCTTC
CDR3 protein: CASSDRGRREQFF

D gene: .
V gene: TRBV7-9
J gene: TRBJ2-3
clone size: .
CDR3 DNA: TGTGCCAGCAGCCGAGAGAGGGAGCACACAGATACGCAGTATTTT
CDR3 protein: CASSREREHTDTQYF

D gene: TRBD2
V gene: TRBV11-3
J gene: TRBJ2-2
clone size: .
CDR3 DNA: TGTGCCAGCACGGCGGGAGGGTCCGGGGAGCTGTTTTTT
CDR3 protein: CASTAGGSGELFF

D gene: .
V gene: TRBV30
J gene: TRBJ2-7
clone size: .
CDR3 DNA: TGTGCCTGGGGTCAAGGAGGTGAGCAGTACTTC
CDR3 protein: CAWGQGGEQYF

D gene: TRBD1
V gene: TRBV20-1
J gene: TRBJ1-3
clone size: .
CDR3 DNA: TGCAGTGCTAACACAGGGGGCGCGATATATTTT
CDR3 protein: CSANTGGAIYF

D gene: TRBD2
V gene: TRBV4-2
J gene: TRBJ2-3
clone size: few
CDR3 DNA: TGTGCCAGCAGCCCCGGGACTAGTGGCACAGATACGCAGTATTTT
CDR3 protein: CASSPGTSGTDTQYF

D gene: .
V gene: TRBV30
J gene: TRBJ1-1
clone size: .
CDR3 DNA: TGTGCCTGGAGTCCTCCAGATTTGAACACTGAAGCTTTCTTT
CDR3 protein: CAWSPPDLNTEAFF

D gene: TRBD1
V gene: TRBV4-2
J gene: TRBJ1-4
clone size: .
CDR3 DNA: TGTGCCAGCAGCCCCCGGACAGGGGGCCTCACTAATGAAAAACTGTTTTTT
CDR3 protein: CASSPRTGGLTNEKLFF

D gene: TRBD2
V gene: TRBV30
J gene: TRBJ2-7
clone size: .
CDR3 DNA: TGTGCCTGGAGTTCGAGCGGGGACGAGCAGTACTTC
CDR3 protein: CAWSSSGDEQYF

D gene: .
V gene: TRBV18
J gene: TRBJ1-1
clone size: .
CDR3 DNA: TGTGCCAGCTCACCACAGGACACCTGGGGCACTGAAGCTTTCTTT
CDR3 protein: CASSPQDTWGTEAFF